This T cell receptor beta chain was profiled in a study of T cell responses to AZD1222 COVID-19 vaccine. Study as a whole: Whether given at about 4 or about 12 weeks, second doses were pooled. General study results and limits: Repertoire sampling happened only post peak T cell response. Dominant CD4 TCR responses targeted spike regions 160-218 and 743-854.

CDR1 and CDR2 from the germline V gene are LNHNV and YYDKDF (reference sequence). This CDR3 has 13 amino acids. With V trimmed by 5 bases and J by 7 bases, 4 bases remained unmatched. With regard to this clone: Its antigen is unidentified.

TCRdb's table, derived via immunoSEQ multiplex PCR, lists solely in-frame clones and lacks some. Altogether roughly 85,000 clones are present, roughly nine tenths being singletons, with the ten largest covering 7%. Sample: peripheral blood, taken on day 0 of AZD1222 vaccination. The origin of this receptor is an adult in good health. The chain recombines TRBV15 with TRBJ1-5, with 8 bases identical to TRBD1. The CDR3 protein is CATSGRQGQPQHF. CDR3 sequence (DNA): TGTGCCACCAGCGGCCGACAGGGGCAGCCCCAGCATTTT.